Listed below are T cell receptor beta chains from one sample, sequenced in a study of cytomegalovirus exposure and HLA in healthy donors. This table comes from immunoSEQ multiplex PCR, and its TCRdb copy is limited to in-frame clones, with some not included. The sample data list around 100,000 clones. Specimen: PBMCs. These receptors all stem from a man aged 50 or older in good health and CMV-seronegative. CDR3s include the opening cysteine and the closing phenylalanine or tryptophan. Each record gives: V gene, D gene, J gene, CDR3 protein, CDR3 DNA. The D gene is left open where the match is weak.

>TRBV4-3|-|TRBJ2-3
CASSQGRGYGDTQYF
TGCGCCAGCAGCCAAGGACGCGGGTATGGAGATACGCAGTATTTT
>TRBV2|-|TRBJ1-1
CASSGQAYGTEAFF
TGTGCCAGCAGTGGACAGGCCTACGGCACTGAAGCTTTCTTT
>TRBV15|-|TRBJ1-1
CATREFRGNTEAFF
TGTGCCACCAGAGAATTCAGGGGGAACACTGAAGCTTTCTTT
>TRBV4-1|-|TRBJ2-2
CASSQLHLRAGRTGELFF
TGCGCCAGCAGCCAACTACACCTCCGTGCGGGCAGAACCGGGGAGCTGTTTTTT
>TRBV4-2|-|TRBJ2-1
CASSQDPRGAYNEQFF
TGTGCCAGCAGCCAAGATCCCAGGGGGGCCTACAATGAGCAGTTCTTC
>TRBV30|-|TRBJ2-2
CAWSVRVTGELFF
TGTGCCTGGAGTGTACGGGTCACCGGGGAGCTGTTTTTT
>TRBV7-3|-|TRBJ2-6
CASSLFLGSGANVLTF
TGTGCCAGCAGCTTATTCCTAGGCTCTGGGGCCAACGTCCTGACTTTC
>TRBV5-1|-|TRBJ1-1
CASSLGANTEAFF
TGCGCCAGCAGCTTGGGGGCGAACACTGAAGCTTTCTTT
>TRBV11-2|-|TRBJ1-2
CASSPKGDYGYTF
TGTGCCAGCAGCCCAAAGGGGGACTATGGCTACACCTTC
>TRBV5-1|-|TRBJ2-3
CASSLEQITDTQYF
TGCGCCAGCAGCTTGGAACAAATCACAGATACGCAGTATTTT
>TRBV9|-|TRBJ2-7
CASSADGAYEQYF
TGTGCCAGCAGCGCAGACGGAGCCTACGAGCAGTACTTC
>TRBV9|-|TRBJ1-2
CASSAARPGRAYGYGYTF
TGTGCCAGCAGCGCAGCCCGTCCAGGGAGGGCCTACGGCTATGGCTACACCTTC
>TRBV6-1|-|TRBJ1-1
CASSPPGSVDTEAFF
TGTGCCAGCAGTCCCCCCGGTTCCGTCGACACTGAAGCTTTCTTT
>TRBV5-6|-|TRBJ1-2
CASSLMAGHANGYTF
TGTGCCAGCAGCCTGATGGCGGGGCATGCTAATGGCTACACCTTC
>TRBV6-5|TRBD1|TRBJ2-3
CASSSQGDTQYF
TGTGCCAGCAGCTCACAGGGGGATACGCAGTATTTT
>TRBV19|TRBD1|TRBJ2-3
CASRDRGTSTDTQYF
TGTGCCAGTCGCGACAGGGGAACTAGCACAGATACGCAGTATTTT
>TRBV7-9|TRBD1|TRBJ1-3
CASSSTRGTGFSGNTIYF
TGTGCCAGCAGCTCAACTCGGGGGACAGGGTTCTCTGGAAACACCATATATTTT
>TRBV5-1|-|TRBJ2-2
CASSLDYTGELFF
TGCGCCAGCAGCTTGGATTATACCGGGGAGCTGTTTTTT
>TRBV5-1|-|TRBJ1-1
CASGTGLNTEAFF
TGCGCCAGCGGCACAGGGTTGAACACTGAAGCTTTCTTT
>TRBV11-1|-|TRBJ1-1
CASSLEQAMNTEAFF
TGTGCCAGCAGCTTAGAACAGGCCATGAACACTGAAGCTTTCTTT
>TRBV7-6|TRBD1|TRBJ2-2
CASSPHTGTGGLTGELFF
TGTGCCAGCAGCCCACACACCGGGACAGGGGGACTTACCGGGGAGCTGTTTTTT
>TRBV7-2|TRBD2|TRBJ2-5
CASNGLAGAGETQYF
TGTGCCAGCAACGGACTAGCGGGGGCAGGGGAGACCCAGTACTTC
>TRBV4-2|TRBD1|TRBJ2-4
CASSQVPPLDRENIQYF
TGTGCCAGCAGCCAAGTCCCCCCACTCGACAGGGAAAACATTCAGTACTTC
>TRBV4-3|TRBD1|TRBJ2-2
CASSLDRVSGELFF
TGCGCCAGCAGCCTCGACAGGGTATCCGGGGAGCTGTTTTTT
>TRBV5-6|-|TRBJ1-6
CASSFYDTGRNSPLHF
TGTGCCAGCAGCTTCTACGACACAGGACGCAATTCACCCCTCCACTTT
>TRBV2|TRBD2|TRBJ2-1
CASSGTSGTTNEQFF
TGTGCCAGCAGTGGGACTAGCGGGACTACGAATGAGCAGTTCTTC
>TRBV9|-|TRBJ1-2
CASSGGGYPNYGYTF
TGTGCCAGCAGCGGGGGGGGGTACCCTAACTATGGCTACACCTTC
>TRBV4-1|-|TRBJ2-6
CASSLHAQAAGANVLTF
TGCGCCAGCAGCCTTCATGCCCAGGCCGCTGGGGCCAACGTCCTGACTTTC
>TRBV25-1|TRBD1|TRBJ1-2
CASSKTGGFGYGYTF
TGTGCCAGCAGTAAAACAGGGGGCTTTGGTTATGGCTACACCTTC
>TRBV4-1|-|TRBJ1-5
CASSPRGSNQPQHF
TGCGCCAGCAGCCCCCGGGGGAGCAATCAGCCCCAGCATTTT
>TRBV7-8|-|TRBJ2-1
CASSFGLDNEQFF
TGTGCCAGCAGCTTCGGACTTGACAATGAGCAGTTCTTC
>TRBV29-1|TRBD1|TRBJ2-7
CSVLTGGGYEQYF
TGCAGCGTACTCACAGGGGGAGGCTACGAGCAGTACTTC
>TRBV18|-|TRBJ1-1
CASSPDHGGTEAFF
TGTGCCAGCTCACCGGATCACGGGGGGACTGAAGCTTTCTTT
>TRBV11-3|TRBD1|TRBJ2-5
CASSRGQGAGETQYF
TGTGCCAGCAGCCGTGGGCAGGGGGCGGGAGAGACCCAGTACTTC
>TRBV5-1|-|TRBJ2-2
CASSLGTATTLTGELFF
TGCGCCAGCAGCTTGGGGACAGCAACGACACTCACCGGGGAGCTGTTTTTT
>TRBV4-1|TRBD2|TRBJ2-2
CASSQVAGGITGELFF
TGCGCCAGCAGCCAAGTAGCGGGAGGGATCACCGGGGAGCTGTTTTTT
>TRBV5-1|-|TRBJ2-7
CASSFSGISYEQYF
TGCGCCAGCAGCTTCTCAGGAATCTCCTACGAGCAGTACTTC
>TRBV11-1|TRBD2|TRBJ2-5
CASNPAGGDGETQYF
TGTGCCAGCAACCCAGCGGGAGGGGATGGAGAGACCCAGTACTTC
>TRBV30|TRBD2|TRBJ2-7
CAWTGTSGGYEQYF
TGTGCCTGGACCGGGACTAGCGGGGGCTACGAGCAGTACTTC
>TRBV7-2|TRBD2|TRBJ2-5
CASSLGLAGPQETQYF
TGTGCCAGCAGCTTAGGACTAGCGGGGCCACAAGAGACCCAGTACTTC
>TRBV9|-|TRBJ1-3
CASSLAGDGNTIYF
TGTGCCAGCAGCTTGGCGGGGGATGGAAACACCATATATTTT
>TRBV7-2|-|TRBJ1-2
CASSLSRGLYGYTF
TGTGCCAGCAGCTTATCCAGAGGTCTCTATGGCTACACCTTC